This T cell receptor beta chain was recovered during a study of OX40 agonist ivuxolimab in advanced cancers. Context from the whole study: Ivuxolimab, which targeted the costimulatory receptor OX40 (CD134), was an agonistic, fully human IgG2 monoclonal antibody. Patients were allowed to have had prior anti-PD-1, anti-PD-L1 or anti-CTLA-4 therapy, and around two fifths of the dose-escalation patients had been treated with checkpoint inhibitors. Intravenous ivuxolimab was administered to patients every 2 weeks at six dose levels: 0.01, 0.1, 0.3, 1.5, 3 and 10 mg/kg. Peripheral TCRbeta sequencing aimed to test whether ivuxolimab altered TCR sequence diversity and caused clonal T-cell expansion. Partial responses occurred in three dose-escalation patients: two with cutaneous melanoma and one with hepatocellular carcinoma. Of the roughly 51 patients in dose escalation, about 19 had hepatocellular carcinoma, about 15 had melanoma, 9 had renal cell carcinoma and 9 had head and neck cancer. A male proportion of 70% to 90% and a mean age of roughly 55 years, ranging from about 23 to 90, were recorded for the dose-escalation cohort. The paper reports the monotherapy dose-escalation portion (N = 52 patients) of the phase I ivuxolimab trial. The study at large found these results: The antigen specificity of the peripheral T cells that underwent clonal expansion was not determined. At doses from 0.1 to 3.0 mg/kg, clonal expansion was seen in both CD4+ and CD8+ blood T cells between baseline and week 6. In the 0.1-3.0 mg/kg groups, partial responders were among the patients with the lowest normalized peripheral clonal expansion, particularly in CD8+ T cells. Low levels of normalized T-cell clonal expansion were also shown by some nonresponding patients. On average, CD8+ T cells showed more expanded clones than CD4+ T cells after ivuxolimab.

Patients with a history of autoimmune disease or receiving systemic immunosuppression were excluded from the trial. Peripheral blood for TCR sequencing was drawn from every dose cohort at baseline, at cycle 4 day 1 and at cycle 7 day 1. Samples were obtained from an open-label, multicenter, first-in-human phase I dose-escalation trial of ivuxolimab. Adults with locally advanced or metastatic melanoma, renal cell, hepatocellular, or head and neck squamous cell carcinoma were enrolled in the trial. CD4+ and CD8+ T cells were sorted separately from peripheral blood before TCR sequencing. Genomic DNA was extracted from sorted cells for sequencing of the TCRbeta CDR3 region. The immunoSEQ Assay was used for sequencing of TCRbeta CDR3 regions. The clones in this table, taken by TCRdb from immuneACCESS, are in-frame only. Not every clone is retained; where verified, under half of the shortfall comes from an unresolved V gene, and the cause of the rest is unknown. Here the sample has about 73,000 clones; about 88% occur a single time. About 2.4% of the sample is held by the ten biggest clonotypes.

This clone has only one observation. Its antigen is still unknown. Base qualities are not at hand, and no much larger clone is one base apart. The CDR3 covers 13 residues, taking in both the cysteine and the phenylalanine. The read is trimmed to its CDR3 DNA, 39 bases read in frame from base 1. The germline V gene gives CDR1 as SGHTS and CDR2 as YDEGEE. Deletion took 5 bases off V and 7 bases off J, with a span of 15 bases between the germline ends. This receptor was taken from an adult with an advanced solid tumor such as melanoma, head and neck, liver or kidney cancer. Specimen: CD4+ or CD8+ T cells sorted from blood, collected in a trial of the OX40 agonist ivuxolimab. The chain is made from TRBV5-8 and TRBJ1-1, and possibly TRBD1, on 6 matching bases. The nucleotide sequence reads TGTGCCAGCAGAATACAGGGAACGGGTGAAGCTTTCTTT. It translates to CASRIQGTGEAFF.